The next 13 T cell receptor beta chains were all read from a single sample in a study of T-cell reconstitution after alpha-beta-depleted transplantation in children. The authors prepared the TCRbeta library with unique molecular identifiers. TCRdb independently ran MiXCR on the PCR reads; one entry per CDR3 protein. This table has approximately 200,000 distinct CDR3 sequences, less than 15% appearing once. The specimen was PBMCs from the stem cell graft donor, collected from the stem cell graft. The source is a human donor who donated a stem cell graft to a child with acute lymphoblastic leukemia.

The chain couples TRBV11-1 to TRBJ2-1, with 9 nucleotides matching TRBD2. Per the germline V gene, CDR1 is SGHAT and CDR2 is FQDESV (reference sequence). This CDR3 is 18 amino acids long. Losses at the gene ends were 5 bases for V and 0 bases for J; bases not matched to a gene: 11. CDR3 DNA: TGTGCCAGCAGCCGGCCAGGGCTAGCGGGAAGCTCCTACAATGAGCAGTTCTTC. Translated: CASSRPGLAGSSYNEQFF.

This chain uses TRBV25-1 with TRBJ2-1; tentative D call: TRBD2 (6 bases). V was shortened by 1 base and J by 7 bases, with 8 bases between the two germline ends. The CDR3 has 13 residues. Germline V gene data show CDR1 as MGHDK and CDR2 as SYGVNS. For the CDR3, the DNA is TGTGCCAGCAGTGAATCGGGAGCGAATGAGCAGTTCTTC. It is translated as CASSESGANEQFF. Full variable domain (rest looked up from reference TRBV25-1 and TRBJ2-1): EADIYQTPRYLVIGTGKKITLECSQTMGHDKMYWYQQDPGMELHLIHYSYGVNSTEKGDLSSESTVSRIRTEHFPLTLESARPSHTSQYLCASSESGANEQFFGPGTRLTVL.

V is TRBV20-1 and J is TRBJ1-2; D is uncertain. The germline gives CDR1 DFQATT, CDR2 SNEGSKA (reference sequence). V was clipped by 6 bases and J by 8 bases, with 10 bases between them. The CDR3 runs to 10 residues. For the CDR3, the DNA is TGCAGTGCCCCCGAGGTCGGCTACACCTTC. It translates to CSAPEVGYTF.

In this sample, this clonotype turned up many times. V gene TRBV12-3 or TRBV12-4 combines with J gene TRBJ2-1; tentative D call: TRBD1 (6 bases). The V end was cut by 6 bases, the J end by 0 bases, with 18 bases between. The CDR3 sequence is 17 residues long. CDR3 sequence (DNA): TGTGCCAGCAGGGCGGACAGCTTATTCAGCTCCTACAATGAGCAGTTCTTC. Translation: CASRADSLFSSYNEQFF.

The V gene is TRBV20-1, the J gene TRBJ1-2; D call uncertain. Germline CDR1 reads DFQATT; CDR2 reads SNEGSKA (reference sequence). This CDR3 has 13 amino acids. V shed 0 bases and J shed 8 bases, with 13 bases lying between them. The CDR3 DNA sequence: TGCAGTGCTAGAGAAGGAGTCGACGGAGGCTACACCTTC. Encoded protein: CSAREGVDGGYTF.

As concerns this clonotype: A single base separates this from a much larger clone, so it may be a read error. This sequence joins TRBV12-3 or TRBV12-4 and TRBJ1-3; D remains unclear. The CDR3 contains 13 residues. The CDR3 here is CASSPTSGDTIYF. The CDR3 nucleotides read TGTGCCAGCAGCCCAACCTCTGGAGACACCATATATTTT.

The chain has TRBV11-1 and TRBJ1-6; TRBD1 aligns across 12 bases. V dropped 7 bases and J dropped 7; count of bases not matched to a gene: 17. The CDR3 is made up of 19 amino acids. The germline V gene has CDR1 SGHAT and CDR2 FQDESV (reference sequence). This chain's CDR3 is CASTSQPGQGATGNSPLHF. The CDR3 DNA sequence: TGTGCCAGCACTTCCCAACCGGGACAGGGGGCGACCGGGAATTCACCCCTCCACTTT.

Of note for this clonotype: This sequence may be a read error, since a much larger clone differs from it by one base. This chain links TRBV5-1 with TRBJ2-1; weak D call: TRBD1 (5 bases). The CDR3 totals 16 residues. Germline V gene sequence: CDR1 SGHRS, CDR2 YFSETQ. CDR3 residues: CARSSLGVLEYNEQFF. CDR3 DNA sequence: TGCGCCAGAAGCTCCTTAGGGGTTTTGGAATACAATGAGCAGTTCTTC.

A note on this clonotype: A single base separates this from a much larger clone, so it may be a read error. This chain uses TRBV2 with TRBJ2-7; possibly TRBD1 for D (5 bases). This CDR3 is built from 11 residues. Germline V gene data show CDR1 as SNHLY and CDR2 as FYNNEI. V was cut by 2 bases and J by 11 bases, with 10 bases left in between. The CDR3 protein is CASSEPSREYF. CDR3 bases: TGTGCCAGCAGTGAACCAAGCAGGGAGTACTTC.

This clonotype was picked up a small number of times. The CDR3 sequence: CASSFQGGTYEQYF. The CDR3 region has the DNA TGTGCCAGCAGTTTTCAGGGGGGAACCTACGAGCAGTACTTC. The chain is built from TRBV12-3 or TRBV12-4 and TRBJ2-7, with a possible D match to TRBD1 (7 bases). Trimming removed 3 bases at V and 2 bases at J, with 11 bases between. This CDR3 region has 14 residues.

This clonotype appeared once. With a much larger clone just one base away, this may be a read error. CDR3 sequence (DNA): TGTGCCAGCAGCCCCCTAGGGGTATACGGGGGCAGTGACTCTGGAAACACCATATATTTT. Translating gives CASSPLGVYGGSDSGNTIYF. The chain has TRBV7-8 and TRBJ1-3, with D possibly matching TRBD1 (6 bases). Per the germline V gene, CDR1 is SGHVS and CDR2 is FQNEAQ. This CDR3 comprises 20 residues. V was trimmed by 5 bases and J by 0 bases, leaving 26 bases between them.

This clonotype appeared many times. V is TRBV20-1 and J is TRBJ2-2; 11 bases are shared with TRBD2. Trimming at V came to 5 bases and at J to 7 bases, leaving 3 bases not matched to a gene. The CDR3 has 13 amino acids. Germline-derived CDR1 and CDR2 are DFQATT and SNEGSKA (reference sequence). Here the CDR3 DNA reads TGCAGTGCTGAGGGACTAGCGGACGGGGAGCTGTTTTTT. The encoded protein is CSAEGLADGELFF.

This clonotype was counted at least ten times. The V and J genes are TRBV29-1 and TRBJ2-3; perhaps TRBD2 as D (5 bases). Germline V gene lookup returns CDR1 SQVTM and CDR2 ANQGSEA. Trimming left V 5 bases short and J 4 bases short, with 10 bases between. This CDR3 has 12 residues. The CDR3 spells CSVSGNPDTQYF. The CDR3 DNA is TGCAGCGTTTCCGGGAACCCAGATACGCAGTATTTT.